A single sample is the source of the 18 T cell receptor beta chains below, sequenced in a study of T cells in Graves' hyperthyroidism and ophthalmopathy. Amplified TCR beta CDR3 regions derived from RNA transcripts. A first-round RT-PCR of the TCR CDR3 used the HTBI primer set. MiXCR, applied by TCRdb to the multiplex PCR reads, yields one record per CDR3 protein. The sample has about 180,000 distinct CDR3 sequences; 17% are singletons. The sample consisted of blood. Every receptor here comes from a woman aged 45-59 years with Graves' hyperthyroidism.

This clonotype was seen at least ten times. V is TRBV13 and J is TRBJ2-6; tentatively, D is TRBD1 (6 bases). V was trimmed by 6 bases and J by 2 bases, leaving 20 bases between them. The CDR3 is 18 amino acids. From germline, CDR1 is PRHDT and CDR2 FYEKMQ (reference sequence). The CDR3 loop reads CASSPTTNRETGANVLTF. Written as DNA, the CDR3 is TGTGCCAGCAGTCCAACCACGAACAGGGAAACTGGGGCCAACGTCCTGACTTTC.

This clonotype appeared many times. The CDR3 nucleotides read TGTGCCAGCAGTTTGGGACTAGCGGGGGGGGAGCTGGAGACCCAGTACTTC. It codes for CASSLGLAGGELETQYF. The chain couples TRBV28 to TRBJ2-5; 16 bases agree with TRBD2. The germline V gene has CDR1 MDHEN and CDR2 SYDVKM. CDR3 length: 17 amino acids. Germline trimming cut 3 bases from V and 5 bases from J; bases unmatched to any gene: 6.

This clonotype was counted ten times or more. The rearrangement uses TRBV27 and TRBJ2-3, with 9 bases lining up with TRBD2. The trim removed 5 bases at V and 4 bases at J, leaving 13 bases unmatched. The CDR3 contains 17 residues. Germline loops: CDR1 MNHEY, CDR2 SMNVEV (reference sequence). The CDR3 reads CASSPPGLASYADTQYF. For the CDR3, the DNA is TGTGCCAGCAGTCCTCCGGGACTAGCCTCCTACGCAGATACGCAGTATTTT.

Regarding this clonotype: One end of the junction is discordant with germline, which a read error may explain. The rearrangement links TRBV7-9 to TRBJ1-2, with D unresolved. Germline V gene sequence: CDR1 SEHNR, CDR2 FQNEAQ (reference sequence). The CDR3 length is 13 residues. Written as DNA, the CDR3 is TGTGCCAGCAGCTCAAATTCTAACTATGGCCACACCTTC. As protein: CASSSNSNYGHTF.

This clonotype was counted between two and nine times. The chain links TRBV18 to TRBJ2-5, with 12 bases lining up with TRBD1. The CDR3 has 15 amino acids. V lost 6 bases to trimming and J lost 4 bases; unmatched junction nucleotides: 6. Germline-derived CDR1 and CDR2 are KGHSH and LQKENI. The CDR3 spells CASSRGTGGPETQYF. The CDR3, as DNA: TGTGCCAGCTCCCGAGGGACAGGGGGCCCAGAGACCCAGTACTTC.

V gene TRBV5-8 combines with J gene TRBJ2-7, with 9 positions matching TRBD1. Trimming removed 3 bases from V and 6 bases from J; junction bases left unmatched: 4. CDR1 and CDR2 from the germline V gene are SGHTS and YDEGEE. The CDR3 is made up of 13 amino acids. This chain's CDR3 is CASSSWGQGEQYF. CDR3 coding DNA: TGTGCCAGCAGCTCGTGGGGACAGGGCGAGCAGTACTTC.

At least ten counts were recorded for this clonotype. The chain links TRBV20-1 to TRBJ1-2; 8 bases agree with TRBD1. The CDR3 runs 12 residues. V dropped 4 bases and J dropped 4; count of bases not matched to a gene: 2. CDR1 and CDR2 from the germline V gene are DFQATT and SNEGSKA (reference sequence). CDR3 in amino acids: CSATQGAYGYTF. CDR3 coding DNA: TGCAGTGCTACCCAGGGGGCCTATGGCTACACCTTC.

This clonotype showed up many times. V gene TRBV29-1 combines with J gene TRBJ2-7; possible D gene TRBD2, 6 bases. V dropped 5 bases and J dropped 4 bases, with 6 bases sitting between them. The length of the CDR3 is 10 residues. Germline assignment: CDR1 SQVTM and CDR2 ANQGSEA. This CDR3 is CSVRGYEQYF. The CDR3 coding sequence is TGCAGCGTTCGGGGGTACGAGCAGTACTTC.

This clonotype was observed at least ten times. This chain uses TRBV6-2 or TRBV6-3 with TRBJ1-2; D unresolved. The CDR3 length is 13 residues. Deletions cut 4 bases from V and 1 base from J, with 7 bases between. CDR1 is MNHEY and CDR2 is SVGEGT in the germline V gene. The CDR3 loop reads CASSWTDNYGYTF. The CDR3 DNA reads as TGTGCCAGCAGTTGGACTGATAACTATGGCTACACCTTC.

This clonotype showed up many times. The chain recombines TRBV12-3 or TRBV12-4 with TRBJ1-1; D may be TRBD1 (5 bases). Trimming removed 6 bases from V and 1 base from J, with 12 bases in between. There are 14 residues in the CDR3. CDR3 residues: CASSPTEGNTEAFF. The CDR3 nucleotides read TGTGCCAGCAGCCCGACAGAAGGGAACACTGAAGCTTTCTTT.

The chain links TRBV20-1 to TRBJ1-1; D is undetermined. This CDR3 spans 12 amino acids. Between the trimmed V and J ends, which lost 3 bases and 8 bases, there was a span of 13 bases. CDR1 and CDR2 (germline): DFQATT, SNEGSKA (reference sequence). This CDR3 is CSARWWAGEAFF. As DNA, the CDR3 is TGCAGTGCTAGGTGGTGGGCAGGCGAAGCTTTCTTT.

There are many counts of this clonotype. V usage is TRBV6-1 and J usage is TRBJ2-7; D remains unclear. Germline-derived CDR1 and CDR2 are MNHNS and SASEGT. The V and J ends lost 6 bases and 0 bases respectively, with 9 bases between them. The CDR3 loop spans 13 amino acids. The CDR3 region is CASRPPSSYEQYF. CDR3 nucleotides: TGTGCCAGCAGACCTCCGAGCTCCTACGAGCAGTACTTC.

This clonotype occurred many times. This chain connects TRBV20-1 to TRBJ1-6, with D possibly being TRBD1 (6 bases). CDR3 size: 14 residues. Germline values: CDR1 DFQATT, CDR2 SNEGSKA (reference sequence). V was clipped by 6 bases and J by 7 bases, with 16 bases between them. The CDR3 sequence is CSATAGTQNSPLHF. In DNA form, the CDR3 reads TGCAGTGCCACCGCCGGGACACAGAATTCACCCCTCCACTTT.

Many counts were recorded for this clonotype. The gene calls are TRBV18 and TRBJ1-2; D uncertain. V dropped 3 bases and J dropped 1 base, with 12 bases sitting between them. Germline V lookup: CDR1 KGHSH, CDR2 LQKENI. The CDR3 runs 15 residues. The CDR3 loop reads CASSPDRQSNYGYTF. DNA for the CDR3: TGTGCCAGCTCACCGGATAGGCAGAGTAACTATGGCTACACCTTC.

This clonotype was counted many times. One end of the junction fails to match germline, which may point to a read error. The chain has TRBV9 and TRBJ2-2; D unclear. There are 14 residues in the CDR3. Germline loops: CDR1 SGDLS, CDR2 YYNGEE. CDR3 nucleotides: TGTGCCGGCAGCTTCGGACCGGACACCGGGGAGCTGTTTTTT. Protein product: CAGSFGPDTGELFF.

V gene TRBV11-2 combines with J gene TRBJ2-4; TRBD1 matches 8 bases. J gave up 0 bases and V 5 bases, and 6 bases lay outside the gene matches. CDR3 length: 16 amino acids. Germline values: CDR1 SGHAT, CDR2 FQNNGV. The CDR3 sequence: CASSPRTGIAKNIQYF. The CDR3 nucleotides are TGTGCCAGCAGCCCTCGGACAGGGATAGCCAAAAACATTCAGTACTTC.

The chain has TRBV28 and TRBJ2-7; D perhaps matches TRBD2 (6 bases). Trimming removed 4 bases at V and 0 bases at J, with 22 bases between. Germline V lookup: CDR1 MDHEN, CDR2 SYDVKM. This CDR3 spans 18 amino acids. The CDR3 spells CASSSVSRRGEFSYEQYF. CDR3 bases: TGTGCCAGCAGTTCCGTCTCCAGGCGGGGCGAGTTCTCCTACGAGCAGTACTTC.

This clonotype was seen ten or more times. V usage is TRBV5-1 and J usage is TRBJ1-1, with D possibly TRBD1 on 6 matching bases. V lost 0 bases and J 3 bases, leaving 12 bases between the germline ends. The germline CDR1 and CDR2 sequences are SGHRS and YFSETQ. This CDR3 comprises 15 residues. CDR3 sequence reads: CASSLGGAGDTEAFF. CDR3 DNA sequence: TGCGCCAGCAGCTTGGGGGGGGCCGGGGACACTGAAGCTTTCTTT.